This T cell receptor beta chain stems from a study of T cell repertoires in cytomegalovirus infection. Study as a whole: CMV epitopes that were recently identified and HLA-C-restricted were used alongside well-studied HLA-B-restricted ones.

CDR1 is MNHEY and CDR2 is SVGAGI in the germline V gene. CDR3 length: 13 amino acids. V was trimmed by 8 bases and J by 6 bases, leaving 15 bases between them. TCRdb processed the reads anew with MiXCR; each CDR3 protein has one entry. The sample records about a million distinct CDR3 sequences, roughly 31% being singletons. For this clonotype: The antigen is not known.

The sequence was obtained from a human donor in good health (CMV status not recorded). Some clones in this sample may be carry-over from other donors' samples. Sequencing was performed on cultured CD8+ T cells from PBMCs, taken from culture after CMV antigen stimulation. V is TRBV6-5 and J is TRBJ2-3; no firm D call. CDR3 protein: CASGSYSLDTQYF. The CDR3 coding sequence is TGTGCCAGCGGATCCTACAGTCTTGATACGCAGTATTTT.